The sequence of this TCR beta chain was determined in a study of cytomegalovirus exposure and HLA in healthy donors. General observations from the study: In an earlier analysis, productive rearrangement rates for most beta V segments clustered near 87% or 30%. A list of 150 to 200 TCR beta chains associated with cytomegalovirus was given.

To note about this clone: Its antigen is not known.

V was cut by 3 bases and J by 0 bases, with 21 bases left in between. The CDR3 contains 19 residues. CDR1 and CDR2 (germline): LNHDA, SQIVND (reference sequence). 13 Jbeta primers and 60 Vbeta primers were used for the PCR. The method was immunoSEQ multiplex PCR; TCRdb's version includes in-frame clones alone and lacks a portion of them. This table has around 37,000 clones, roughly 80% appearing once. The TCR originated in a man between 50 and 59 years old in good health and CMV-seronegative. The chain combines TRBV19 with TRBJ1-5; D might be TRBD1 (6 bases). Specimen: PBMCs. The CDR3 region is CASSMGIRTALYSNQPQHF. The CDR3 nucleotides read TGTGCCAGTAGTATGGGAATCCGGACAGCACTTTATAGCAATCAGCCCCAGCATTTT.